This TCR beta chain was captured by sequencing in a study of graft-versus-host responses after intestinal transplantation. Study summary: Each patient got anti-thymocyte globulin induction, then tacrolimus and steroids for approximately 3 years. Whole-study findings and limits: Allografts from individuals with graft-donor T cell macrochimerism displayed high graft-versus-host to host-versus-graft clonal ratios. There were GvH clones found in recipient marrow, and some of them appeared first in ileum or blood.

The germline V gene has CDR1 MDHEN and CDR2 SYDVKM. Trimming removed 3 bases at V and 7 bases at J, with 19 bases between. This CDR3 has 16 residues. Generated by immunoSEQ multiplex PCR, the TCRdb table keeps only in-frame clones and is missing some. The data hold approximately 80,000 clones, with about 89% observed a single time. Note on this clone: Its specificity is unknown.

J is TRBJ2-1 and V is TRBV28; no reliable D call. Sequencing was performed on unstimulated CD4+ T cells sorted from spleen or lymph node cells, taken before intestinal transplant. The receptor was derived from a human donor who received an intestinal transplant. As DNA, the CDR3 is TGTGCCAGCAGTTTCCCCCGCGGCTACCAAAGGAATGAGCAGTTCTTC. This codes for CASSFPRGYQRNEQFF.